This TCR beta chain was recorded in a study of PD-1 blockade in mismatch repair-deficient tumors. The overall study: Enrolled about 2013-2016, patients had progressing, pretreated mismatch repair-deficient cancers of about a dozen types.

Trimming took off 1 base at V and 5 bases at J, with 9 bases between the two ends. The CDR3 extends over 13 amino acids. Germline V lookup: CDR1 SEHNR, CDR2 FQNEAQ (reference sequence). Repertoires were generated with immunoSEQ multiplex PCR, while TCRdb's copy carries only in-frame clones and drops some. The table lists under 15,000 clones, roughly 84% of them singletons. To note about this clone: The antigen is undetermined.

Study results and limitations: After pembrolizumab, tumor-resident clones rose rapidly, then generally contracted before radiologic responses.

All patients were mismatch repair deficient, assessed by either PCR or immunohistochemistry. TCR sequencing covered a few patients who responded to pembrolizumab. This TCR derives from an adult with mismatch repair-deficient cancer. V gene TRBV7-9 combines with J gene TRBJ2-7; no clear D gene. The sequencing here drew on PBMCs, taken roughly 15 weeks after starting pembrolizumab. CDR3 coding DNA: TGTGCCAGCAGCTTAGGACAATACAACGAGCAGTACTTC. It encodes CASSLGQYNEQYF.